This is a list of T cell receptor beta chains from one sample in a study of blood T cell repertoires in COVID-19. Only in-frame clones appear in the TCRdb table, and some are missing; sequencing was by immunoSEQ multiplex PCR. The profile shows around 47,000 clones, roughly four fifths of them singletons. The sample was peripheral blood. The receptors derive from a woman of 80 years or more with COVID-19, enrolled during active disease. Both conserved end residues are part of each CDR3. D genes are given only for firm matches. Rows give clone size only sometimes, using once, few, many, or a class for an expanded clone.

J gene	clone size	D gene	V gene	CDR3 DNA	CDR3 protein
TRBJ1-1	-	TRBD1	TRBV19	TGTGCCAGTAGTACCTTAGGGACAGTAAAACGACATGAAGCTTTCTTT	CASSTLGTVKRHEAFF
TRBJ2-3	-	-	TRBV7-8	TGTGCCAGCACATCGGGAGCTCGCCACAGAACAGATACGCAGTATTTT	CASTSGARHRTDTQYF
TRBJ1-1	-	-	TRBV7-2	TGTGCCAGCAGCTGGCCGGGACAATTTGGGAACACTGAAGCTTTCTTT	CASSWPGQFGNTEAFF
TRBJ1-5	-	-	TRBV24-1	TGTGCCACCAGCCTACAGGGAAGGAATCAGCCCCAGCATTTT	CATSLQGRNQPQHF
TRBJ2-2	-	TRBD1	TRBV11-2	TGTGCCAGCAGCTCCAGACAGGGGGTTAACACCGGGGAGCTGTTTTTT	CASSSRQGVNTGELFF
TRBJ2-5	-	-	TRBV30	TGTGCCTGGAGTATCGAGTCTCGCGAGACCCAGTACTTC	CAWSIESRETQYF
TRBJ2-5	-	TRBD2	TRBV7-9	TGTGCCAGCAGCGGACAAGCGGGAGGAGAGACCCAGTACTTC	CASSGQAGGETQYF
TRBJ1-2	few	TRBD1	TRBV6-5	TGTGCCAGCAGTTACGCTCAGGGACAGAATGGCTACACCTTC	CASSYAQGQNGYTF
TRBJ2-3	-	-	TRBV6-5	TGTGCCAGCAGTTACAAGCTTCCAGATACGCAGTATTTT	CASSYKLPDTQYF
TRBJ2-1	-	TRBD2	TRBV6-4	TGTGCCAGCAGTGACCTTTCGACTAGCGGGCACCCCGACGGTTACAATGAGCAGTTCTTC	CASSDLSTSGHPDGYNEQFF
TRBJ2-7	-	-	TRBV7-2	TGTGCCAGCAGCTTAGCTTGGACTGGCTACGAGCAGTACTTC	CASSLAWTGYEQYF
TRBJ2-7	once	TRBD1	TRBV28	TGTGCCAGCTACCCTCGGGACAGGCCTTCCTACGAGCAGTACTTC	CASYPRDRPSYEQYF
TRBJ2-7	-	-	TRBV7-2	TGTGCCAGCAGCTTAGGGGCGGGACTCCCCCGCTACGAGCAGTACTTC	CASSLGAGLPRYEQYF
TRBJ2-2	-	-	TRBV9	TGTGCCAGCAGCCCAAGGGTCGGGAGTAACACCGGGGAGCTGTTTTTT	CASSPRVGSNTGELFF
TRBJ2-7	-	-	TRBV6-5	TGTGCCAGCAGATCAGGGGTTGCCTCGGGGGAGCAGTACTTC	CASRSGVASGEQYF
TRBJ1-2	few	TRBD1	TRBV2	TGTGCCAGCAGTGAAAGGGACAGGGGGCCTTTCTATGGCTACACCTTC	CASSERDRGPFYGYTF
TRBJ2-7	-	TRBD2	TRBV13	TGTGCCAGCAGCTTAGGCCTTAGCGGGAGTTACGAGCAGTACTTC	CASSLGLSGSYEQYF
TRBJ2-7	few	-	TRBV12-5	TGTGCTAGTGGTTTGGCTCAGGGTCTCGAGCAGTACTTC	CASGLAQGLEQYF
TRBJ2-5	-	TRBD1	TRBV5-5	TGTGCCAGCAGCACGGACAGGGTTCGAGAGACCCAGTACTTC	CASSTDRVRETQYF
TRBJ2-1	-	-	TRBV7-2	TGTGCCAGCAGCTCCACAGGGAGCTCCTACAATGAGCAGTTCTTC	CASSSTGSSYNEQFF
TRBJ2-1	few	TRBD1	TRBV27	TGTGCCAGCAGCCGGACAGGGGGCGCATACAATGAGCAGTTCTTC	CASSRTGGAYNEQFF
TRBJ2-7	-	-	TRBV21-1	TGTGCCAGCAGCCCGGACAGGGGGGACTCCTACGAGCAGTACTTC	CASSPDRGDSYEQYF
TRBJ2-5	-	-	TRBV12-2	TGTGCAAGTCGCTTCAGCGGACAGGGCCCCAAAGAGACCCAGTACTTC	CASRFSGQGPKETQYF
TRBJ1-2	-	TRBD1	TRBV19	TGTGCCAGTAGTATGGGTCCCGGGACAGGGGGCTTCGGCTATGGCTACACCTTC	CASSMGPGTGGFGYGYTF
TRBJ1-4	-	TRBD1	TRBV29-1	TGCAGCGGACGAATTGGGACAGGGGATGAAAAACTGTTTTTT	CSGRIGTGDEKLFF
TRBJ2-1	-	TRBD2	TRBV24-1	TGTGCCACCAGTGATTGGGTAGCGGGTCCCAATGAGCAGTTCTTC	CATSDWVAGPNEQFF
TRBJ2-1	-	TRBD2	TRBV2	TGTGCCAGCAGTGAAGTCGGCGGGAGTGGTAACAATGAGCAGTTCTTC	CASSEVGGSGNNEQFF
TRBJ2-2	-	-	TRBV5-1	TGCGCCAGCAGCTTGGGCGGGGGCAACACCGGGGAGCTGTTTTTT	CASSLGGGNTGELFF
TRBJ2-3	-	TRBD2	TRBV15	TGTGCCACCAGCAGGAGACTAGCGGGTGGGGCAGATACGCAGTATTTT	CATSRRLAGGADTQYF
TRBJ2-3	-	TRBD2	TRBV27	TGTGCCAGCAGTTTGAGCGGGAGTTCAGATACGCAGTATTTT	CASSLSGSSDTQYF
TRBJ2-6	-	TRBD1	TRBV2	TGTGCCAGCAGTCGGGGACAGGGCGTTGGGGCCAACGTCCTGACTTTC	CASSRGQGVGANVLTF
TRBJ1-4	-	TRBD1	TRBV6-5	TGTGCCAGCAGGACAGGGGTTGGTGAAAAACTGTTTTTT	CASRTGVGEKLFF
TRBJ2-7	-	TRBD1	TRBV6-5	TGTGCCAGCAGAACAGGGGGCGCTTCCTACGAGCAGTACTTC	CASRTGGASYEQYF
TRBJ2-1	once	TRBD2	TRBV7-8	TGTGCCAGCAGCTCCAAGTCTAGCGGGCGCGAGAATGAGCAGTTCTTC	CASSSKSSGRENEQFF
TRBJ2-1	-	TRBD2	TRBV4-2	TGTGCCAGCAGCCAAGAAACTAGCGGGAGTCCCCTCAATGAGCAGTTCTTC	CASSQETSGSPLNEQFF
TRBJ2-2	few	-	TRBV7-6	TGTGCCAGCAGCTCTTTCGCGGACTACCTTAACACCGGGGAGCTGTTTTTT	CASSSFADYLNTGELFF
TRBJ2-1	-	TRBD2	TRBV5-4	TGTGCCAGCAGCTTGACTAGCGGGAGTGAGAATGAGCAGTTCTTC	CASSLTSGSENEQFF
TRBJ2-7	-	TRBD1	TRBV28	TGTGTCGTGTACGGGACAGGAATCGAGCAGTACTTC	CVVYGTGIEQYF
TRBJ1-1	-	-	TRBV3-1/TRBV3-2	TGTGCCAGCAGCCAAAGTATCAGGGTTCACACGAACACTGAAGCTTTCTTT	CASSQSIRVHTNTEAFF
TRBJ2-3	-	TRBD2	TRBV5-6	TGTGCCAGCAGCTCCCCCGGAGGCGGGAGAATAGATACGCAGTATTTT	CASSSPGGGRIDTQYF
TRBJ1-1	-	-	TRBV24-1	TGTGCCACCAGTGATTCACTTCACCCCGAAGCTTTCTTT	CATSDSLHPEAFF
TRBJ2-1	-	TRBD2	TRBV10-3	TGTGCCATCAGTGCGGGGACTAGCACCTCCAATGAGCAGTTCTTC	CAISAGTSTSNEQFF
TRBJ1-3	few	TRBD1	TRBV5-4	TGTGCCAGCAGCAAGAATTCGGGACAGGGAAACACCATATATTTT	CASSKNSGQGNTIYF
TRBJ1-5	-	TRBD1	TRBV2	TGTGCCAGCAGTGGGGACAGGGGTTATGGTCAGCCCCAGCATTTT	CASSGDRGYGQPQHF
TRBJ1-2	-	TRBD1	TRBV6-5	TGTGCCAGCAGGTCAACGGGACAGACATCTTCTGGCTACACCTTC	CASRSTGQTSSGYTF